This record concerns one T cell receptor (beta chain) sequence. Sequencing used immunoSEQ multiplex PCR; TCRdb keeps in-frame clones, though not all of them. There are tens of thousands of clones in the sample; about four fifths occur only once, and roughly 7.1% lies in the top ten. The time point is: pretreatment peripheral blood. The patients' disease, urothelial carcinoma, was locally advanced or metastatic. This sample is part of a study of PD-L1 blockade in urothelial cancer. The CDR3 has 14 residues. V was clipped by 3 bases and J by 4 bases; unmatched bases: 4. The germline CDR1 and CDR2 sequences are SGHRS and YFSETQ.

The rearrangement joins TRBV5-1 to TRBJ2-5; 9 bases line up with TRBD1. The source is a man between 60 and 70 years old with urothelial cancer. The input for sequencing was PBMCs, taken around atezolizumab (anti-PD-L1) treatment. The DNA for the CDR3 is TGCGCCAGCAGCTGGGGGACAGGGTTAGAGACCCAGTACTTC. It encodes CASSWGTGLETQYF.